These T cell receptor beta chains were read from a single sample in a study of cytomegalovirus exposure and HLA in healthy donors. This table comes from immunoSEQ multiplex PCR, and its TCRdb copy is limited to in-frame clones, with some not included. The sample yields under 100,000 clones, around 82% seen once. Input material: PBMCs. These receptors were obtained from a man between 45 and 60 years old in good health and CMV-seronegative. Each CDR3 is given with its conserved first and last residue.

TRBV4-1,CASSQDPTGVNYGYTF
TRBV7-8,CASSRNGVNQPQHF
TRBV6-5,CASSAQLNSPLHF
TRBV5-8,CASSLALTSSNYGYTF
TRBV7-8,CASSTGQTNNEQFF
TRBV5-4,CASSSAPGTLQRTNEKLFF
TRBV20-1,CSARVASEAFF
TRBV6-1,CASSGLAREQFF
TRBV14,CASSQDFQGYSPLHF
TRBV5-1,CASSWTGVGTEAFF
TRBV7-9,CASSNGLEQYF
TRBV2,CASSDSRGREKLFF
TRBV7-2,CASSLNGGRFQETQYF
TRBV18,CASSPPRGGGEETQYF
TRBV6-5,CASKKAGLASEQYF
TRBV2,CASRRQGVSGNTIYF
TRBV11-3,CASSSTGGNRRGTGELFF
TRBV7-2,CASSFFISPANSPLHF
TRBV6-5,CASRTIDRVNQPQHF
TRBV13,CASSPGTGYPDEQFF
TRBV4-3,CASSQETGVLYEQYF
TRBV15,CATSSDGYEQYF
TRBV4-1,CASSRQWETPGGENTEAFF
TRBV4-1,CASSQAPDRNTEAFF
TRBV18,CASSPSNLRMNTEAFF
TRBV30,CAWRDLPGQGGTEAFF